These 11 T cell receptor beta chains originate from one sample sequenced in a study of blood T cell repertoires in COVID-19. TCRdb's copy holds only in-frame clones and misses some; the assay was immunoSEQ multiplex PCR. The sample yields about 180,000 clones, about 91% seen once. Sequencing input: peripheral blood. The receptors stem from a woman in her twenties or thirties with acute or convalescent COVID-19.

The CDR3 region has the DNA TGTGCCAGCAGCACGGGACAGGTTGCGGATACGCAGTATTTT. It translates to CASSTGQVADTQYF. The chain employs TRBV7-9 and TRBJ2-3; 8 bases map to TRBD1. Germline V gene sequence: CDR1 SEHNR, CDR2 FQNEAQ (reference sequence). This CDR3 spans 14 amino acids. The V and J ends lost 5 bases and 6 bases, in that order; junction bases with no gene match: 7.

J is TRBJ2-3 and V is TRBV10-3; the match to TRBD2 covers 10 bases. Unmatched junction bases numbered 7, after V lost 0 bases and J lost 7 bases. The CDR3 sequence is 16 residues long. From germline, CDR1 is ENHRY and CDR2 SYGVKD. Here the CDR3 reads CAISESGAGGPNTQYF. In nucleotides, the CDR3 is TGTGCCATCAGTGAGTCGGGAGCGGGAGGGCCAAATACGCAGTATTTT.

This chain links TRBV2 with TRBJ1-2; 7 bases line up with TRBD1. V shed 6 bases and J 5 bases; nucleotides not matched to a gene: 9. Germline CDR1 SNHLY, CDR2 FYNNEI. This CDR3 spans 14 amino acids. CDR3 sequence (DNA): TGTGCCAGCAGAGGCGACAGGGTGGTTTATGGCTACACCTTC. Translation gives CASRGDRVVYGYTF.

The rearrangement joins TRBV2 to TRBJ1-5, with TRBD1 matching over 9 bases. Unmatched junction bases numbered 7, after V lost 3 bases and J lost 1 base. Germline CDR1 is SNHLY and CDR2 is FYNNEI. CDR3 length equals 17 residues. The CDR3 spells CASSELGTGRSNQPQHF. As DNA, the CDR3 is TGTGCCAGCAGTGAGCTGGGGACAGGGCGAAGCAATCAGCCCCAGCATTTT.

The chain is built from TRBV5-1 and TRBJ2-2, with TRBD1 identical over 8 bases. With 0 bases clipped from V and 8 bases from J, the junction kept 9 bases outside the gene matches. Germline CDR1 is SGHRS and CDR2 is YFSETQ. This CDR3 has 16 residues. The CDR3 sequence is CASSLVHQGASGELFF. Written as DNA, the CDR3 is TGCGCCAGCAGCTTGGTACATCAGGGGGCTTCTGGGGAGCTGTTTTTT.

In its sample, this clone was seen once. The chain uses TRBV28 and TRBJ2-7, with 8 positions matching TRBD2. CDR1 is MDHEN and CDR2 is SYDVKM in the germline V gene. V lost 8 bases to trimming and J lost 4 bases; unmatched junction nucleotides: 13. The CDR3 spans 15 residues. CDR3 DNA: TGTGCCAGCGCTTCGCCCCGGGGGGGGGTTTACGAGCAGTACTTC. Protein sequence: CASASPRGGVYEQYF.

The chain recombines TRBV10-3 with TRBJ2-7, with 8 bases identical to TRBD2. Germline V gene lookup returns CDR1 ENHRY and CDR2 SYGVKD. The CDR3 is 16 amino acids. The V segment lost 3 bases and the J segment 3 bases; nucleotides outside the gene matches: 10. CDR3 nucleotides: TGTGCCATCAGTGAAACTAGCGGTAGTTTCAACTACGAGCAGTACTTC. Its translation is CAISETSGSFNYEQYF.

V is TRBV7-8 and J is TRBJ1-2, with D unclear. V shed 5 bases and J shed 1 base, with 11 bases lying between them. The CDR3 loop spans 14 amino acids. Germline V gene data show CDR1 as SGHVS and CDR2 as FQNEAQ. The CDR3, as DNA: TGTGCCAGCAGCCGTGGTACGGGTAACTATGGCTACACCTTC. Its protein is CASSRGTGNYGYTF.

The chain couples TRBV3-1 (or the pseudogene TRBV3-2) to TRBJ1-2; D gene unclear. V gave up 3 bases and J gave up 1 base, with 3 bases separating them. Germline V gene sequence: CDR1 LGHDT, CDR2 YNNKEL (reference sequence). The CDR3 totals 12 residues. CDR3 protein: CASSHSNYGYTF. The DNA for the CDR3 is TGTGCCAGCAGCCATAGTAACTATGGCTACACCTTC.

V is TRBV29-1 and J is TRBJ2-2; no definite D call. The CDR3 has 11 amino acids. Trimming cost V 5 bases and J 8 bases, with 9 bases left between them. The V gene's germline CDR1 is SQVTM and CDR2 ANQGSEA. CDR3 DNA: TGCAGCGTTTATAACGGTGGGGAGCTGTTTTTT. Its protein is CSVYNGGELFF.

As to this clone: The CDR3 end shows no conserved phenylalanine or tryptophan, and so a read error is likely. The DNA is left out, because the CDR3 cannot be placed on it with certainty; the CDR3 is given as TCRdb lists it. The chain combines TRBV15 with TRBJ2-7; TRBD1 reflects the table's D call only, with no check against the DNA. Counting both end residues, the CDR3 totals 9 amino acids. Per the germline V gene, CDR1 is LNHNV and CDR2 is YYDKDF (reference sequence). CDR3 sequence reads: CATGTGKFS.